This T cell receptor (beta chain) was sequenced during a study of cytomegalovirus exposure and HLA in healthy donors (TCRdb year 2017). With respect to the entire study: In an earlier analysis of approximately 500 of the donors, less than 350 Gb of sequence data and approximately 120 million unique TCR beta sequences from about 179 million T cells were reported. Typing coverage differed by locus: A, B, C, DRB1 and DQB1 were typed in roughly 620-630 donors, DQA1 in about 560, DPA1 in 600 to 610, and DPB1 in roughly 450. Every repertoire in the discovery cohort had been generated on one and the same sequencing platform. Rather than using new phenotypic data, the later analysis identified candidate immune exposures from TCR beta sequences and from how often those sequences occurred across donors. An earlier analysis of around 580 of the donors used high-throughput TCR beta sequencing to judge whether each TCR beta V gene segment behaved as functional or pseudogenic. An early release that covered approximately 600 HLA-typed donors contained approximately 300 gigabases of sequencing data and tens of millions of unique TCR sequences. Among the roughly 400 genotyped donors, around 81% belonged to the genetic ancestry cluster associated with self-reported Caucasian donors. In a later genetic analysis, genome-wide SNP genotypes for about three fifths of the roughly 670 donors were used, and that subset was treated as a discovery cohort. A separate validation cohort of more than 100 different subjects was used in addition to the roughly 620-subject first cohort. Across approximately 420 genotyped donors of the cohort, an average of about 250,000 unique TCR beta nucleotide sequences per donor were sequenced, and roughly 17% of those sequences were non-productive. Donor age, sex, ethnicity and CMV serostatus were compiled alongside the repertoire data. To predict cytomegalovirus infection status, the study brought together high-throughput TCR immunosequencing, statistical association of individual TCRs with disease status, and machine learning. HLA typing included class I and class II loci at four-digit resolution. The study used immunosequencing to profile the T cell repertoires of 666 subjects and linked those repertoires to cytomegalovirus serostatus. The study aimed to test whether signatures of past pathogen exposure could be identified by cataloging public T cell receptors. In a later analysis, previously published TCR beta repertoires from fewer than 750 donors were re-analyzed and high-resolution HLA genotyping was added so that TCR occurrence patterns could be studied. Several DR-DQ haplotypes were treated as single units for association and clustering because of strong linkage in the cohort. Broad study findings and their caveats: The authors suggested that the approach could potentially be generalized to other disease states and immunological phenotypes. Roughly uniform sequencing depth across donors was assumed in presence/absence analyses, although this assumption may not hold. Cytomegalovirus status was reported to be diagnosed by the classifier with high specificity and sensitivity in both the original and validation cohorts. In vitro tests confirmed that a few of the cytomegalovirus-associated TCR beta chains recognize cytomegalovirus antigens. The study gave a list of under 200 TCR beta chains associated with cytomegalovirus. The earlier analysis of a few hundred of the donors excluded 15 to 20 rarely observed V segments, including chromosome 9 orphons, because counts were too low. A later analysis found that HLA-associated TCR beta chains were more clonally expanded and had lower generation probabilities than equally common non-associated chains. According to a later analysis, parvovirus B19, influenza, CMV and Epstein-Barr virus appeared linked to several top co-occurrence clusters. For the cohort, immune exposure information was limited to CMV serostatus. Most TCR sequences were observed very rarely across donors, whereas some public TCRs were present in many individuals. This cohort had only TCR beta chains sequenced, and the lack of alpha or paired-chain data limited which features could be detected. A later genetic analysis associated a missense DCLRE1C variant with V-gene and J-gene trimming of TCR beta chains, and an independent cohort replicated the association. A later analysis found that most CMV-associated TCR beta chains appeared HLA-restricted, with HLA associations seemingly driven largely by CMV exposure. A cluster of highly shared sequence variants was judged likely to represent a technical artifact of the sequencing pipeline. Correlated functional status among segregating V segments might be attributable to linkage disequilibrium, but an unknown experimental factor could not be ruled out. Because HLA typing was unavailable for some donors at each locus, only the typed subset was used in association tests. The 87-base-pair reads could not distinguish some IMGT-functional V segments, including TRBV6-2 and TRBV6-3, so those segments were excluded. In a later analysis, the rate of TCR association differed among HLA loci, with DRB1 alleles having the most associated TCRs and HLA-C alleles having the fewest. A further reported finding was that TCR beta sequences accurately predicted the HLA-A and HLA-B alleles for most subjects in the first cohort. Compared with the approximately 710-donor mean, donors in an Asian-associated ancestry cluster had fewer N-insertions in productive TCRs, according to a later genetic analysis. At a false discovery rate of 0.05, a later analysis linked some 17,000 TCR beta sequences to specific HLA alleles. Strong co-occurrence of HLA alleles, especially DR and DQ, made assigning TCR associations to individual alleles difficult. An earlier analysis of approximately 590 of the donors showed that most TCR beta V segments appeared in productive rearrangements either about 90% or about 30% of the time, which broadly matched IMGT annotations.

The CDR3 measures 17 amino acids from cysteine to phenylalanine. The only DNA kept is the CDR3, 51 bases in frame from the first base. V loses 0 bases, J loses 0 bases, and the germline ends lie 13 bases apart. CDR1 SGHRS and CDR2 YFSETQ are derived from the germline V gene. The cohort comprised some 700 healthy bone marrow donors. At the time of sampling, every cohort member was nominally healthy, though immune exposures that went unrecorded were likely present. The donor tested CMV seronegative, placing the donor among the 300 to 400 seronegative members of the cohort. A peripheral blood sample was provided by each donor, and peripheral blood mononuclear cells were used for TCR beta sequencing. Genomic DNA extraction from the blood cell samples was performed with the Qiagen DNeasy Blood Extraction Kit. This clone was recorded a few times. Its target antigen remains unknown. No quality values exist for individual bases; no much larger clone is one base distant.

The protocol used for the library was the immunoSEQ multiplex PCR assay. The multiplex PCR relied on a mix of 60 forward primers for TCR Vbeta segments and 13 reverse primers for TCR Jbeta segments. A multiplex PCR assay on genomic DNA amplified the CDR3 region of rearranged TCR beta genes. On the Illumina HiSeq System, the amplified TCR beta libraries were sequenced as 87-base-pair reads. The study's own analysis went as follows. A later analysis counted some 74 million unique TCR beta chains across the 666 repertoires, and 9 million to 14 million of these chains were shared by at least two donors. To remove PCR and sequencing errors, raw reads were error-corrected and collapsed into unique sequences using a nearest-neighbor algorithm that merged closely related sequences. To assign V, D and J gene segments, CDR3 sequences were aligned to IMGT reference sequences. For a sequence to be retained, a match of at least six nucleotides was required to both a V gene segment and a J gene segment. A rearrangement was called productive if the CDR3 had no stop codons and remained in frame with V and J, and every other rearrangement was called non-productive. Following IMGT convention, CDR3 was defined as the stretch from the second conserved V-encoded cysteine to the conserved J-encoded phenylalanine. Sequences without an unambiguous match to a single V gene segment were excluded from the earlier analysis of 450 to 750 of the donors. An earlier analysis of roughly 590 of the donors called V segments functional above 56.7% productive rearrangements and segregating when the between-donor standard deviation exceeded 5%. To diagnose cytomegalovirus status from the catalog of TCR beta chain sequences, a statistical classification framework was built. In a later analysis, V and J genes were assigned by comparing TCR nucleotide sequences against IMGT/GENE-DB human TR gene sequences. A later analysis assigned CDR3 sequences and most-parsimonious VDJ recombination scenarios with the TCRdist pipeline. In a later analysis, every TCR beta chain was defined by the combination of its CDR3 amino acid sequence and its V-gene family, and reads without a unique V-gene family were dropped. To address suspected cross-contamination and a sequencing artifact, a later analysis removed roughly 580 highly shared, low-generation-probability nucleotide sequences. For each public chain, a later analysis derived a clonal expansion index from normalized ranks of inferred template counts within each repertoire. In a later analysis, generation probabilities were computed using a VDJ recombination model fitted to out-of-frame rearrangements, and the results were checked against IGoR. Hypergeometric tests were used in a later analysis to score TCR-TCR, TCR-HLA and TCR-CMV co-occurrence, with a repertoire-size bias correction applied to the TCR pairs. A later analysis estimated false discovery rates by permuting HLA or CMV assignments 20 times. In a later analysis, co-occurring TCRs were grouped with DBSCAN, and TCRdist sequence similarity was added when clustering was performed within HLA-allele-positive subsets. Repertoires with fewer than 30,000 or more than 120,000 public chains were left out of co-occurrence clustering, as were about five repertoires with anomalous nucleotide sharing. As stored in TCRdb, this immuneACCESS dataset retains in-frame rearrangements with V and J assigned. A fraction of the clones does not appear; measured against another copy, unresolved V genes explain less than half of the discrepancy, and the remainder lacks a known reason. That table furnishes V, J and clone size, whereas the DNA furnished D and trimming. The sample table shows some 77,000 clones, and 75% are seen once. 5.5% to 8.5% of the sample lies in the top ten.

The sequence joins TRBV5-1 to TRBJ1-3, and perhaps TRBD1 as D gene, on 6 matching bases. Material: PBMCs. This sequence originates from a woman in her thirties or forties in good health and CMV-seronegative. The nucleotides read TGCGCCAGCAGCTTGGGATACAGGGACCTCTCTGGAAACACCATATATTTT. Translated, it reads CASSLGYRDLSGNTIYF.